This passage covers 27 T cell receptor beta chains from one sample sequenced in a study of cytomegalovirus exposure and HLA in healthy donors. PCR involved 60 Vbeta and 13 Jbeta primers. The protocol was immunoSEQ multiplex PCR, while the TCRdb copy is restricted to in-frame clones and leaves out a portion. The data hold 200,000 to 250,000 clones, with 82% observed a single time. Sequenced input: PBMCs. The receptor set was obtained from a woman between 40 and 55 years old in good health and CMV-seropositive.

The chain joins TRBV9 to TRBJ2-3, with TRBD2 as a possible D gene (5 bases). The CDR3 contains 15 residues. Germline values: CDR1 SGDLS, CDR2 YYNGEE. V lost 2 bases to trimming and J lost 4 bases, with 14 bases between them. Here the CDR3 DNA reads TGTGCCAGCAGCGTCCGGGGTACCGGCGCAGATACGCAGTATTTT. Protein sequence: CASSVRGTGADTQYF. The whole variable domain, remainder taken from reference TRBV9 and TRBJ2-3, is DSGVTQTPKHLITATGQRVTLRCSPRSGDLSVYWYQQSLDQGLQFLIQYYNGEERAKGNILERFSAQQFPDLHSELNLSSLELGDSALYFCASSVRGTGADTQYFGPGTRLTVL.

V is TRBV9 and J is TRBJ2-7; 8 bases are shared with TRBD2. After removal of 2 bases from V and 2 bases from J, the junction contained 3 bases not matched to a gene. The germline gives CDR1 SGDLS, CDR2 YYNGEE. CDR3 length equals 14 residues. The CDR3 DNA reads TGTGCCAGCAGCGTCGGGGGGGGCACCTACGAGCAGTACTTC. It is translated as CASSVGGGTYEQYF.

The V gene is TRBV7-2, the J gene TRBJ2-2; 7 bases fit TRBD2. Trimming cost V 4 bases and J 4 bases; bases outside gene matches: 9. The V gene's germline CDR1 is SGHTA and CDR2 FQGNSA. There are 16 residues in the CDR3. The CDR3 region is CASSYRLASITGELFF. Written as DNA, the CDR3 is TGTGCCAGCAGCTACCGACTAGCATCGATCACCGGGGAGCTGTTTTTT.

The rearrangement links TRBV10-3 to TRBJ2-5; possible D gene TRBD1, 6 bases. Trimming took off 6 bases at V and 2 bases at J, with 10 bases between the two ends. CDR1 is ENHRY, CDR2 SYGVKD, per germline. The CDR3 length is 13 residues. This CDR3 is CAIRSDSQETQYF. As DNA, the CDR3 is TGTGCCATCAGGTCGGACAGTCAAGAGACCCAGTACTTC.

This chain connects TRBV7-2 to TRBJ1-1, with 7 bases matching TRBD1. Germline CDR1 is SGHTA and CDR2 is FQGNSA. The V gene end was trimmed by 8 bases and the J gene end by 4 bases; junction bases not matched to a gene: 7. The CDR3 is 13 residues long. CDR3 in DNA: TGTGCCAGCGGACAGGCTCTCTTCACTGAAGCTTTCTTT. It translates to CASGQALFTEAFF.

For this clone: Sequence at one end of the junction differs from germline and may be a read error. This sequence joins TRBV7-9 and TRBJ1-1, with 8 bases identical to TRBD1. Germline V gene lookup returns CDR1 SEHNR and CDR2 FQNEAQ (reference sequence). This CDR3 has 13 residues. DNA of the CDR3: TGTTCCAGCAGCTATACAGGGGGTACTGAAGCTTTCTTT. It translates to CSSSYTGGTEAFF.

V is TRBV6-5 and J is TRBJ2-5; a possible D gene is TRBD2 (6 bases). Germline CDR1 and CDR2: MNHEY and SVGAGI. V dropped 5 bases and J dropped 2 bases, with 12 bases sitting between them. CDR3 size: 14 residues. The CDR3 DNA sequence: TGTGCCAGCAGTCTTGGGGGGTTTCAAGAGACCCAGTACTTC. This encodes CASSLGGFQETQYF.

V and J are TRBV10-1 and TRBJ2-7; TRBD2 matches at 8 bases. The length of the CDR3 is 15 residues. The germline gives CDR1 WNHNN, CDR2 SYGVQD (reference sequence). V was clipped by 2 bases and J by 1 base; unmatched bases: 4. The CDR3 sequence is CASSEGASGSYEQYF. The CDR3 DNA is TGCGCCAGCAGTGAGGGGGCTAGCGGGTCCTACGAGCAGTACTTC.

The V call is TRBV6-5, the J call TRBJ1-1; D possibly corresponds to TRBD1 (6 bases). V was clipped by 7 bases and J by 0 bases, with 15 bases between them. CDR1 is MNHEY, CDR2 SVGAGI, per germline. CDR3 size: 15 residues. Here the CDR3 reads CASTQAGALNTEAFF. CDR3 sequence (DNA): TGTGCCAGCACCCAGGCAGGGGCTCTGAACACTGAAGCTTTCTTT.

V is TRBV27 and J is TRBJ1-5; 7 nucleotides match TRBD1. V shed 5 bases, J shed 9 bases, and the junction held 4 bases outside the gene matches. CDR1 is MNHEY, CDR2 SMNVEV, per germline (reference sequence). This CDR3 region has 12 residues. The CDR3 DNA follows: TGTGCCAGCAGTCCGAACAGGGGGCCCCAGCATTTT. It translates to CASSPNRGPQHF.

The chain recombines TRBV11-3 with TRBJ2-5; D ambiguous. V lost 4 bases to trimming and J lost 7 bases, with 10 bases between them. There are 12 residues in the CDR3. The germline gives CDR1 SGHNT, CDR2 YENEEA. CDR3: CASSYTPGTQYF. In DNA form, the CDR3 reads TGTGCCAGCAGCTATACCCCAGGGACCCAGTACTTC. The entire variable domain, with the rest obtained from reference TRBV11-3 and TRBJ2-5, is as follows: EAGVVQSPRYKIIEKKQPVAFWCNPISGHNTLYWYLQNLGQGPELLIRYENEEAVDDSQLPKDRFSAERLKGVDSTLKIQPAELGDSAVYLCASSYTPGTQYFGPGTRLLVL.

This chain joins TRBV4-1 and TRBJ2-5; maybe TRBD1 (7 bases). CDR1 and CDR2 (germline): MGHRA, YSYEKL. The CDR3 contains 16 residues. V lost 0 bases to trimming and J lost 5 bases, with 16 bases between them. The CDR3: CASSQDRGRGEETQYF. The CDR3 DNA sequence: TGCGCCAGCAGCCAAGATCGGGGCAGGGGGGAGGAGACCCAGTACTTC.

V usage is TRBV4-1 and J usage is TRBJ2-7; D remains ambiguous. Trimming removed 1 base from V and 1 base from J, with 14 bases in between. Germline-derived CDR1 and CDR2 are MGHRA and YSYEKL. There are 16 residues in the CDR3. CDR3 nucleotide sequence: TGCGCCAGCAGCCAAGCGGAGCACTTGAAATCCTACGAGCAGTACTTC. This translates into CASSQAEHLKSYEQYF.

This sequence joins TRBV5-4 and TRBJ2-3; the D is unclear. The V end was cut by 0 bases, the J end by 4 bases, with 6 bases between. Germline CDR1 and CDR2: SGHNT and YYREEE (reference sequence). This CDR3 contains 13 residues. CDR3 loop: CASSLEAADTQYF. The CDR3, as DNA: TGTGCCAGCAGCTTGGAGGCGGCAGATACGCAGTATTTT.

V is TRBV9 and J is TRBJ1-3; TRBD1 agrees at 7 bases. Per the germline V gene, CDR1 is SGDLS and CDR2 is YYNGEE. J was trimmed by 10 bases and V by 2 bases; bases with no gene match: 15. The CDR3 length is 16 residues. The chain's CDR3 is CASSVARQGGGGTIYF. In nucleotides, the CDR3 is TGTGCCAGCAGCGTTGCAAGACAGGGAGGCGGGGGGACCATATATTTT.

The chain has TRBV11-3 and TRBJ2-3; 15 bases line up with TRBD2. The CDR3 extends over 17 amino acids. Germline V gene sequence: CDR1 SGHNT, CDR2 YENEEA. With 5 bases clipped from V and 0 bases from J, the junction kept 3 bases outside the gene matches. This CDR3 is CASSTGLAGGSTDTQYF. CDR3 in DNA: TGTGCCAGCAGCACCGGACTAGCGGGAGGGAGCACAGATACGCAGTATTTT.

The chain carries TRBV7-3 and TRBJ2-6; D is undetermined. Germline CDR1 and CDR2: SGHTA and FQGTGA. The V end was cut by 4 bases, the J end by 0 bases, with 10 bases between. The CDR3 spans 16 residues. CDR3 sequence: CASSSEASSGANVLTF. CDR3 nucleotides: TGTGCCAGCAGCTCAGAGGCAAGCTCTGGGGCCAACGTCCTGACTTTC.

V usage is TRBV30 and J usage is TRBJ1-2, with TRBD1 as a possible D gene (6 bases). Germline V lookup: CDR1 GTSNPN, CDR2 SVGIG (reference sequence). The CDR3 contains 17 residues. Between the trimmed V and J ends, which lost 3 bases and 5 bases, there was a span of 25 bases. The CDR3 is CAWSDPWGARGRYGYTF. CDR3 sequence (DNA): TGTGCCTGGAGCGACCCCTGGGGAGCCAGGGGTCGGTATGGCTACACCTTC.

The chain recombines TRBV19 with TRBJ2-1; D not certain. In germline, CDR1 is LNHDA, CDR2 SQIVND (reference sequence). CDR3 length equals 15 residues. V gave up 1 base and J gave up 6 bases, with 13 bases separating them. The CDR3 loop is CASSIGVARANEQFF. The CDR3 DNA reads TGTGCCAGTAGTATAGGCGTCGCTAGAGCCAATGAGCAGTTCTTC.

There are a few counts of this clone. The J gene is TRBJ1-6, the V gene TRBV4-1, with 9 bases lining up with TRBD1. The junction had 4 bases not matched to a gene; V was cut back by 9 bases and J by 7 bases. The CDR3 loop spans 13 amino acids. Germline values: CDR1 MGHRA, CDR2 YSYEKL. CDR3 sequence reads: CASGTGYNSPLHF. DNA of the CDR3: TGCGCCAGTGGGACAGGGTACAATTCACCCCTCCACTTT.

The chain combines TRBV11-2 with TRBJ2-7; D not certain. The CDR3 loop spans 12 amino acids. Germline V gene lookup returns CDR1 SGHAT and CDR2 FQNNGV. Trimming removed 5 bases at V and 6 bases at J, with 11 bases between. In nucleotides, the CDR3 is TGTGCCAGCAGCCAGAACCCAACCGAGCAGTACTTC. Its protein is CASSQNPTEQYF.

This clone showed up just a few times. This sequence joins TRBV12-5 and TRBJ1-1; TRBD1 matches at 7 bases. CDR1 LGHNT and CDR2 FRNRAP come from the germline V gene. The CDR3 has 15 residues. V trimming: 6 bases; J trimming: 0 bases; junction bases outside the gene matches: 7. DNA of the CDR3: TGTGCTAGTGGCCCATTCGGACAGGTGAACACTGAAGCTTTCTTT. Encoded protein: CASGPFGQVNTEAFF.

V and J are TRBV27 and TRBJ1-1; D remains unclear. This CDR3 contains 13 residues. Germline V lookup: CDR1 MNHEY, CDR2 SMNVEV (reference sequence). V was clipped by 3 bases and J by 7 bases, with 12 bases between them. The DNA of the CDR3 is TGTGCCAGCAGTTTGGCACAGAAAGTTGAAGCTTTCTTT. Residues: CASSLAQKVEAFF.

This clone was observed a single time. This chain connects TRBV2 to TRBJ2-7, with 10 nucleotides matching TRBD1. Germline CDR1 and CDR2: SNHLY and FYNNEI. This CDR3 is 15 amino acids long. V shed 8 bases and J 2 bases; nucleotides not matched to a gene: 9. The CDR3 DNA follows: TGTGCCAGCGGCCCGGGACAGGGGAACCCCTACGAGCAGTACTTC. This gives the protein CASGPGQGNPYEQYF.

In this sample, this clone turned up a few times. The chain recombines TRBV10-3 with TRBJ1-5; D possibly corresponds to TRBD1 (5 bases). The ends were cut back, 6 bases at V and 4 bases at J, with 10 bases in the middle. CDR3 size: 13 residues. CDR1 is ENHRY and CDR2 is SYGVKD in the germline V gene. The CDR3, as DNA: TGTGCCATCAGGCAGGGCGCAAATCAGCCCCAGCATTTT. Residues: CAIRQGANQPQHF.

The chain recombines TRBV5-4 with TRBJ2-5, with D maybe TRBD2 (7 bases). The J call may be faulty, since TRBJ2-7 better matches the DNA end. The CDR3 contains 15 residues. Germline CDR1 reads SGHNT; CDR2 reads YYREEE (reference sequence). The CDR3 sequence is CASSFGRGGSYEQYF. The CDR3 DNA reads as TGTGCCAGCAGCTTTGGGAGGGGGGGATCCTACGAGCAGTACTTC.

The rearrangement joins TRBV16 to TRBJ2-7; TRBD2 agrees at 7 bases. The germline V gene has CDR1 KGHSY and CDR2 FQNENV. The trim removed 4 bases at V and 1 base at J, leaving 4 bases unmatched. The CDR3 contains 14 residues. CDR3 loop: CASSRPGGSYEQYF. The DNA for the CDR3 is TGTGCCAGCAGCCGCCCGGGGGGTTCCTACGAGCAGTACTTC.